This T cell receptor beta chain was obtained from a study of radiotherapy plus CTLA-4 blockade in lung cancer. Sequenced by immunoSEQ multiplex PCR; TCRdb stores in-frame clones only, minus some. The data hold about 59,000 clones, with roughly four fifths observed a single time. This TCR came from a human donor with non-small cell lung cancer whose response to radiotherapy plus ipilimumab could not be evaluated. The material sequenced was peripheral blood, taken from a patient treated with radiotherapy plus ipilimumab.

The CDR3: CASSTKRGWSMNTEAFF. CDR3 DNA sequence: TGTGCCAGCAGTACAAAGAGGGGGTGGTCGATGAACACTGAAGCTTTCTTT. The rearrangement joins TRBV27 to TRBJ1-1; maybe TRBD1 (6 bases). This CDR3 is built from 17 residues. V lost 5 bases and J 0 bases, leaving 19 bases between the germline ends. Per the germline V gene, CDR1 is MNHEY and CDR2 is SMNVEV (reference sequence).